This entry lists 20 T cell receptor beta chains sequenced from one sample in a study of T cells after posttransplantation cyclophosphamide. Some clones are missing from TCRdb's copy, which holds only in-frame ones; the method was immunoSEQ multiplex PCR. The table lists more than 30,000 clones, around nine tenths of them singletons, with 0.2% to 0.3% in the top ten. Cells defined as naive were viable CD3+CD4+ or CD3+CD8+ and CCR7+CD45RA+CD45RO-CD95-CD27+CD28+. The specimen was naive CD4+ T cells sorted from PBMCs. The origin of the receptors is a woman aged 55-69 years in good health, CMV-negative, and a related stem cell transplant donor.

This chain links TRBV27 with TRBJ2-1, with unresolved D. Germline V gene lookup returns CDR1 MNHEY and CDR2 SMNVEV (reference sequence). V dropped 4 bases and J dropped 0 bases, with 10 bases sitting between them. CDR3 length: 15 residues. CDR3 protein: CASSYSSYSYNEQFF. The CDR3 nucleotides read TGTGCCAGCAGTTACTCCTCCTACTCCTACAATGAGCAGTTCTTC.

This clone appeared once. This chain links TRBV14 with TRBJ2-1, with D possibly TRBD1 on 6 matching bases. Germline CDR1 is SGHDN and CDR2 is FVKESK. CDR3 length: 17 amino acids. Trimming stripped 3 bases from V and 2 bases from J, with 17 bases between. For the CDR3, the DNA is TGTGCCAGCAGCCATCTACAGGGATTAAGGGCCTACAATGAGCAGTTCTTC. Its protein product is CASSHLQGLRAYNEQFF. The whole variable domain, remainder taken from reference TRBV14 and TRBJ2-1, is EAGVTQFPSHSVIEKGQTVTLRCDPISGHDNLYWYRRVMGKEIKFLLHFVKESKQDESGMPNNRFLAERTGGTYSTLKVQPAELEDSGVYFCASSHLQGLRAYNEQFFGPGTRLTVL.

The CDR3 DNA follows: TGCGCCAGCAGAAAAGAGGATTACAATGAGCAGTTCTTC. It yields the protein CASRKEDYNEQFF. This chain connects TRBV5-1 to TRBJ2-1; D is unresolved. Germline CDR1 and CDR2: SGHRS and YFSETQ. Trimming cost V 5 bases and J 4 bases, with 10 bases left between them. This CDR3 has 13 amino acids.

The chain carries TRBV10-2 and TRBJ2-1, with 7 positions matching TRBD2. J lost 10 bases, V lost 2 bases, and 11 bases had no gene match. CDR1 WSHSY and CDR2 SAAADI come from the germline V gene. The CDR3 spans 15 residues. The CDR3 nucleotides read TGCGCCAGCAGTGAGGGGTCTAGCGGAAATAGGGAGCAGTTCTTC. This gives the protein CASSEGSSGNREQFF.

The rearrangement uses TRBV28 and TRBJ2-1; D possibly corresponds to TRBD2 (5 bases). There are 15 residues in the CDR3. The germline V gene has CDR1 MDHEN and CDR2 SYDVKM. V lost 2 bases, J lost 3 bases, and 11 bases lay in between. The chain's CDR3 is CASSLVGVVYNEQFF. The CDR3 DNA sequence: TGTGCCAGCAGTTTAGTCGGGGTGGTCTACAATGAGCAGTTCTTC.

This clone was recorded only once. V is TRBV6-6 and J is TRBJ2-5, with D perhaps matching TRBD1 (6 bases). The end of the DNA aligns better with TRBJ2-7, so the J call may be wrong. CDR3 length equals 11 residues. In germline, CDR1 is MNHNY, CDR2 SVGAGI (reference sequence). CDR3 in DNA: TGTGCCAGCAGTTTCAGGGGCGAGCAGTACTTC. Its translation is CASSFRGEQYF.

The chain couples TRBV6-5 to TRBJ1-1; TRBD1 agrees at 8 bases. Trimming cost V 5 bases and J 4 bases; bases outside gene matches: 6. The CDR3 is 14 residues long. Germline V gene sequence: CDR1 MNHEY, CDR2 SVGAGI. CDR3 amino acids: CASSTGQGGTEAFF. CDR3 sequence (DNA): TGTGCCAGCAGTACCGGACAGGGCGGCACTGAAGCTTTCTTT.

This sequence joins TRBV4-2 and TRBJ2-1; no reliable D call. The CDR3 sequence is 15 residues long. The ends were cut back, 1 base at V and 6 bases at J, with 13 bases in the middle. Germline V gives CDR1 LGHNA, CDR2 YNFKEQ. DNA of the CDR3: TGTGCCAGCAGCCAAGGGGTGGGTCGGAGCAATGAGCAGTTCTTC. As protein: CASSQGVGRSNEQFF.

V and J are TRBV6-1 and TRBJ2-1, with TRBD2 identical over 8 bases. Germline CDR1 and CDR2: MNHNS and SASEGT. The CDR3 runs to 14 residues. Losses at the gene ends were 7 bases for V and 7 bases for J; bases not matched to a gene: 9. CDR3 in DNA: TGTGCCAGCATCCCCGGGGGGGCCGAAAATGAGCAGTTCTTC. It is translated as CASIPGGAENEQFF.

This clone has more than one count but fewer than ten. V and J are TRBV2 and TRBJ1-6, with D possibly being TRBD1 (6 bases). V gave up 6 bases and J gave up 7 bases, with 16 bases separating them. This CDR3 is 15 amino acids long. The germline V gene has CDR1 SNHLY and CDR2 FYNNEI. In DNA form, the CDR3 reads TGTGCCAGCAGGGGCGGACAGATTGACAATTCACCCCTCCACTTT. Translated: CASRGGQIDNSPLHF.

This clone was counted only a few times. The genes are TRBV6-1 and TRBJ1-2; D is perhaps TRBD1 (6 bases). The CDR3 contains 16 residues. V lost 3 bases and J lost 5, with 19 bases in between. Germline-derived CDR1 and CDR2 are MNHNS and SASEGT. CDR3 nucleotide sequence: TGTGCCAGCAGTGACCACAGGGTACCGGGATTTTATGGCTACACCTTC. Translation: CASSDHRVPGFYGYTF.

Only a few counts were recorded for this clone. The chain recombines TRBV2 with TRBJ1-1; D gene ambiguous. V shed 7 bases and J shed 10 bases, with 13 bases lying between them. Germline values: CDR1 SNHLY, CDR2 FYNNEI. This CDR3 has 11 amino acids. CDR3 nucleotides: TGTGCCAGCAAATACCCGGGGAGAGCTTTCTTT. It is translated as CASKYPGRAFF.

The gene calls are TRBV15 and TRBJ2-2, with 13 positions matching TRBD2. The CDR3 spans 16 residues. V gave up 5 bases and J gave up 6 bases; unmatched junction bases: 6. CDR1 and CDR2 (germline): LNHNV, YYDKDF (reference sequence). Here the CDR3 reads CATSFGLAGVSGELFF. The DNA of the CDR3 is TGTGCCACCAGCTTCGGACTAGCGGGAGTCTCCGGGGAGCTGTTTTTT.

J is TRBJ1-1 and V is TRBV5-4, with 7 bases matching TRBD1. The CDR3 is 13 residues long. The V segment lost 4 bases and the J segment 4 bases; nucleotides outside the gene matches: 4. CDR1 is SGHNT and CDR2 is YYREEE in the germline V gene (reference sequence). The CDR3 spells CASSPGQSTEAFF. In nucleotides, the CDR3 is TGTGCCAGCAGCCCGGGACAGTCCACTGAAGCTTTCTTT.

This sequence joins TRBV9 and TRBJ2-6; the D gene is possibly TRBD1 (5 bases). Germline-derived CDR1 and CDR2 are SGDLS and YYNGEE. This CDR3 is 15 amino acids long. V dropped 4 bases and J dropped 2 bases, with 10 bases sitting between them. CDR3 nucleotide sequence: TGTGCCAGCAGCTTTTGGGGCGCTGGGGCCAACGTCCTGACTTTC. This translates into CASSFWGAGANVLTF.

The genes are TRBV7-2 and TRBJ1-2, with D possibly matching TRBD1 (6 bases). Germline CDR1 SGHTA, CDR2 FQGNSA. The CDR3 extends over 15 amino acids. The V gene lost 4 bases and the J gene lost 6 bases, with 18 bases spanning the gap. Written as DNA, the CDR3 is TGTGCCAGCAGCTCCGCTTCTATCAGGGGCGATGGCTACACCTTC. It translates to CASSSASIRGDGYTF.

The CDR3 protein is CASSLGTGSAKNIQYF. DNA of the CDR3: TGCGCCAGCAGCTTGGGTACAGGGTCGGCCAAAAACATTCAGTACTTC. The gene calls are TRBV5-1 and TRBJ2-4, with D maybe TRBD1 (6 bases). The V gene lost 0 bases and the J gene lost 1 base, with 11 bases spanning the gap. The CDR3 spans 16 residues. The V gene's germline CDR1 is SGHRS and CDR2 YFSETQ. The full variable domain, completed using reference TRBV5-1 and TRBJ2-4, is KAGVTQTPRYLIKTRGQQVTLSCSPISGHRSVSWYQQTPGQGLQFLFEYFSETQRNKGNFPGRFSGRQFSNSRSEMNVSTLELGDSALYLCASSLGTGSAKNIQYFGAGTRLSVL.

CDR3 nucleotide sequence: TGTGCCAGCAGTAACCGATCCCCGCAGGGGGCTCAATATGAAAAACTGTTTTTT. Protein: CASSNRSPQGAQYEKLFF. The chain carries TRBV27 and TRBJ1-4, with 8 bases aligning to TRBD1. V gave up 5 bases and J gave up 6 bases; unmatched junction bases: 17. The germline V gene has CDR1 MNHEY and CDR2 SMNVEV (reference sequence). The length of the CDR3 is 18 residues. The full variable domain, with the rest looked up from reference TRBV27 and TRBJ1-4, is EAQVTQNPRYLITVTGKKLTVTCSQNMNHEYMSWYRQDPGLGLRQIYYSMNVEVTDKGDVPEGYKVSRKEKRNFPLILESPSPNQTSLYFCASSNRSPQGAQYEKLFFGSGTQLSVL.

This rearrangement joins TRBV6-1 to TRBJ2-3, with 9 nucleotides matching TRBD1. This CDR3 region has 15 residues. After removal of 6 bases from V and 3 bases from J, the junction contained 7 bases not matched to a gene. The V gene's germline CDR1 is MNHNS and CDR2 SASEGT. In DNA, the CDR3 is TGTGCCAGCAGCAAGGACAGGGGCGCGACAGATACGCAGTATTTT. Amino acids: CASSKDRGATDTQYF.

J is TRBJ1-1 and V is TRBV7-2, with D maybe TRBD1 (6 bases). This CDR3 spans 13 amino acids. The V gene lost 6 bases and the J gene lost 3 bases, with 11 bases spanning the gap. The V gene's germline CDR1 is SGHTA and CDR2 FQGNSA. The CDR3 sequence: CASRPGQHTEAFF. CDR3 nucleotides: TGTGCCAGCAGACCAGGACAGCACACTGAAGCTTTCTTT.